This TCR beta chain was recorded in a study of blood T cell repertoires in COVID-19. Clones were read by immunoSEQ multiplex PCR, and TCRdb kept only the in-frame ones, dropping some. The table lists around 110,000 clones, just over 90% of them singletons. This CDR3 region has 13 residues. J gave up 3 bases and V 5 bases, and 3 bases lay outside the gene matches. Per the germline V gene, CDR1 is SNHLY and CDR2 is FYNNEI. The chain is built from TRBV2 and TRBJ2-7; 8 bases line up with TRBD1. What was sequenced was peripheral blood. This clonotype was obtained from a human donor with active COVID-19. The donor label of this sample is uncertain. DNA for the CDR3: TGTGCCAGCAGTCTCACAGGGGGCTACGAGCAGTACTTC. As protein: CASSLTGGYEQYF.